Listed below are T cell receptor beta chains from one sample, sequenced in a study of identical twins. One entry per CDR3 protein results from TCRdb running MiXCR on the 5' RACE reads. The profile shows a few hundred thousand distinct CDR3 sequences, 9% to 10% of them singletons. The sample was also reused in another study, on yellow fever vaccine responses in identical twins.

Sequencing was carried out using PBMCs. The receptors originated from a woman aged 18 to 35 in good health. Each CDR3 is given with its conserved first and last residue. Each record gives: J gene, clone size, V gene, D gene, CDR3 protein, CDR3 DNA. A D gene is named only where the DNA matches it firmly. Where a row states a size, it is once, few, many or the class of an expanded clone; other rows omit it.

j_gene: TRBJ2-5; abundance: NA; v_gene: TRBV4-3; d_gene: TRBD1; CDR3aa: CASSLRTGGGETQYF; CDR3nt: TGCGCCAGCAGCCTCAGGACAGGGGGCGGGGAGACCCAGTACTTC
j_gene: TRBJ2-3; abundance: few; v_gene: TRBV12-3/TRBV12-4; d_gene: NA; CDR3aa: CASSLLSGDATDTQYF; CDR3nt: TGTGCCAGCAGTTTGCTTAGTGGGGATGCCACAGATACGCAGTATTTT
j_gene: TRBJ2-5; abundance: many; v_gene: TRBV10-3; d_gene: NA; CDR3aa: CAISESGEETQYF; CDR3nt: TGTGCCATCAGTGAGTCGGGGGAAGAGACCCAGTACTTC
j_gene: TRBJ1-5; abundance: many; v_gene: TRBV12-3/TRBV12-4; d_gene: NA; CDR3aa: CASSLVGQGYGQPQHF; CDR3nt: TGTGCCAGCAGTTTAGTAGGTCAGGGCTATGGTCAGCCCCAGCATTTT
j_gene: TRBJ1-4; abundance: few; v_gene: TRBV27; d_gene: TRBD1; CDR3aa: CASSFQGVLNEKLFF; CDR3nt: TGTGCCAGCAGTTTCCAGGGGGTGCTTAATGAAAAACTGTTTTTT
j_gene: TRBJ2-1; abundance: NA; v_gene: TRBV7-6; d_gene: TRBD1; CDR3aa: CASSLGTGGDSAEQFF; CDR3nt: TGTGCTAGCAGCTTAGGTACAGGGGGCGATTCGGCTGAGCAGTTCTTC
j_gene: TRBJ2-1; abundance: NA; v_gene: TRBV6-6; d_gene: NA; CDR3aa: CASSYTQTGPQFF; CDR3nt: TGTGCCAGCAGTTACACACAGACAGGACCGCAGTTCTTC
j_gene: TRBJ1-2; abundance: NA; v_gene: TRBV28; d_gene: TRBD1; CDR3aa: CASEVDRDRNGYTF; CDR3nt: TGTGCCAGCGAGGTTGACAGGGATAGGAATGGCTACACCTTC
j_gene: TRBJ2-5; abundance: NA; v_gene: TRBV29-1; d_gene: TRBD1; CDR3aa: CSAGQGRETQYF; CDR3nt: TGCAGCGCCGGACAGGGGAGGGAGACCCAGTACTTC
j_gene: TRBJ2-7; abundance: many; v_gene: TRBV4-3; d_gene: TRBD2; CDR3aa: CASSPSSGSYEQYF; CDR3nt: TGCGCCAGCAGCCCGTCTAGCGGGTCCTACGAGCAGTACTTC
j_gene: TRBJ2-1; abundance: many; v_gene: TRBV29-1; d_gene: TRBD1; CDR3aa: CSVWTGIYNEQFF; CDR3nt: TGCAGCGTTTGGACAGGGATTTACAATGAGCAGTTCTTC
j_gene: TRBJ2-3; abundance: NA; v_gene: TRBV7-9; d_gene: NA; CDR3aa: CASSNNGGTDTQYF; CDR3nt: TGTGCCAGCAGCAATAACGGGGGCACAGATACGCAGTATTTT
j_gene: TRBJ2-4; abundance: few; v_gene: TRBV10-3; d_gene: TRBD2; CDR3aa: CATGLAGSKNIQYF; CDR3nt: TGTGCCACGGGACTAGCGGGGTCCAAAAACATTCAGTACTTC
j_gene: TRBJ2-1; abundance: few; v_gene: TRBV4-3; d_gene: NA; CDR3aa: CASSQVVWETGNEQFF; CDR3nt: TGCGCCAGCAGCCAAGTGGTGTGGGAGACGGGCAATGAGCAGTTCTTC
j_gene: TRBJ2-1; abundance: many; v_gene: TRBV5-1; d_gene: NA; CDR3aa: CASSLEAGPDNEQFF; CDR3nt: TGCGCCAGCAGCTTGGAGGCAGGACCAGACAATGAGCAGTTCTTC
j_gene: TRBJ2-5; abundance: few; v_gene: TRBV28; d_gene: NA; CDR3aa: CASSFNTVKETQYF; CDR3nt: TGTGCCAGCAGTTTTAATACAGTGAAAGAGACCCAGTACTTC
j_gene: TRBJ1-6; abundance: NA; v_gene: TRBV7-8; d_gene: NA; CDR3aa: CASSLVEWSSSYNSPLHF; CDR3nt: TGTGCCAGCAGCTTGGTCGAATGGAGTAGCTCCTATAATTCACCCCTCCACTTT
j_gene: TRBJ2-1; abundance: NA; v_gene: TRBV24-1; d_gene: TRBD2; CDR3aa: CATGKRGAQNNEQFF; CDR3nt: TGTGCCACCGGTAAGCGGGGGGCCCAAAACAATGAGCAGTTCTTC